The 13 T cell receptor beta chains presented below share a single source sample, sequenced in a study of T cells in tuberculosis. The time point here: new active TB diagnosis, blood taken before or within 7 days of starting treatment. Measured with immunoSEQ multiplex PCR; TCRdb has only the in-frame clones, and not every one. The repertoire consists of under 45,000 clones, with 75% to 95% occurring once and the leading ten covering approximately 2.4%. The input for sequencing was PBMCs, taken at tuberculosis diagnosis. These receptors all stem from an adult with tuberculosis.

This clone has only a few counts. V usage is TRBV7-6 and J usage is TRBJ1-1; 8 nucleotides line up with TRBD1. The CDR3 covers 17 residues. With V trimmed by 5 bases and J by 0 bases, 11 bases remained unmatched. Germline V gene sequence: CDR1 SGHVS, CDR2 FNYEAQ. CDR3 protein: CASSRLTGTGLNTEAFF. The CDR3 nucleotides are TGTGCCAGCAGCCGGCTGACGGGGACAGGTCTGAACACTGAAGCTTTCTTT.

The chain has TRBV6-1 and TRBJ1-1; TRBD1 is a possible D gene (6 bases). The length of the CDR3 is 15 residues. Deletions cut 11 bases from V and 0 bases from J, with 19 bases between. Germline V gives CDR1 MNHNS, CDR2 SASEGT. In nucleotides, the CDR3 is TGTGCCGGACGGACAGACTTCTTCATGAACACTGAAGCTTTCTTT. It yields the protein CAGRTDFFMNTEAFF.

Written as DNA, the CDR3 is TGTGCCAGCAGCTTGCCCCCAAAGTCCACAGGGGGCGGAAAACTGTTTTTT. This sequence encodes CASSLPPKSTGGGKLFF. J is TRBJ1-4 and V is TRBV5-4; the match to TRBD1 covers 9 bases. The CDR3 extends over 17 amino acids. Per germline, CDR1 SGHNT and CDR2 YYREEE (reference sequence). J gave up 10 bases and V 1 base, and 14 bases lay outside the gene matches.

CDR3 amino acids: CASSEGDEAGTQYF. CDR3 DNA sequence: TGTGCCAGCAGTGAAGGAGATGAGGCGGGGACCCAGTACTTC. The rearrangement uses TRBV2 and TRBJ2-5, with D perhaps TRBD2 (5 bases). V lost 1 base to trimming and J lost 7 bases, with 13 bases between them. CDR3 length: 14 residues. The germline CDR1 and CDR2 sequences are SNHLY and FYNNEI.

The genes are TRBV18 and TRBJ1-3, with no clear D. Germline assignment: CDR1 KGHSH and CDR2 LQKENI. V shed 2 bases and J shed 1 base, with 12 bases lying between them. The CDR3 length is 16 residues. The CDR3 spells CASSPFDVESGNTIYF. Written as DNA, the CDR3 is TGTGCCAGCTCACCATTCGATGTAGAGTCTGGAAACACCATATATTTT.

The chain uses TRBV9 and TRBJ2-1; TRBD2 matches 11 bases. There are 15 residues in the CDR3. Germline V CDR1 and CDR2: SGDLS, YYNGEE. V dropped 2 bases and J dropped 3; count of bases not matched to a gene: 1. The CDR3 nucleotides read TGTGCCAGCAGCGTTAGCGGGGGGGACTACAATGAGCAGTTCTTC. It is translated as CASSVSGGDYNEQFF.

The V gene is TRBV7-2, the J gene TRBJ2-7, with no clear D. V was cut by 1 base and J by 3 bases, with 10 bases left in between. CDR1 is SGHTA, CDR2 FQGNSA, per germline. The CDR3 has 14 amino acids. The CDR3 coding sequence is TGTGCCAGCAGCTTAGGTCCCGACAACTACGAGCAGTACTTC. Its protein product is CASSLGPDNYEQYF.

This rearrangement joins TRBV5-8 to TRBJ2-1; tentatively, D is TRBD2 (5 bases). Germline CDR1 reads SGHTS; CDR2 reads YDEGEE. V lost 10 bases, J lost 0 bases, and 17 bases lay in between. The CDR3 length is 15 residues. The CDR3 DNA sequence: TGTGCCGGAGCGGTAGGGTCCCTCTCCTACAATGAGCAGTTCTTC. It yields the protein CAGAVGSLSYNEQFF.

Points on this clone: The same CDR3 also results from other DNA sequences found in this sample. The chain uses TRBV5-1 and TRBJ1-4; TRBD1 aligns across 8 bases. Per the germline V gene, CDR1 is SGHRS and CDR2 is YFSETQ. V shed 0 bases and J 5 bases; nucleotides not matched to a gene: 0. The CDR3 loop spans 14 amino acids. The CDR3 DNA reads TGCGCCAGCAGCTTGGACAGGGGGAATGAAAAACTGTTTTTT. Its protein product is CASSLDRGNEKLFF.

This chain links TRBV28 with TRBJ1-1; 7 bases align to TRBD1. J was trimmed by 5 bases and V by 5 bases; bases with no gene match: 11. Germline V gene data show CDR1 as MDHEN and CDR2 as SYDVKM. The CDR3 contains 15 residues. Written as DNA, the CDR3 is TGTGCCAGCAGTCCGAGGACAGGTCCCTTGACTGAAGCTTTCTTT. Its protein is CASSPRTGPLTEAFF.

V and J are TRBV5-6 and TRBJ1-1; TRBD1 matches 7 bases. Per germline, CDR1 SGHDT and CDR2 YYEEEE. This CDR3 is 15 amino acids long. J lost 1 base, V lost 1 base, and 4 bases had no gene match. This chain's CDR3 is CASSLMGQKNTEAFF. As DNA, the CDR3 is TGTGCCAGCAGCTTGATGGGACAGAAGAACACTGAAGCTTTCTTT.

The chain combines TRBV2 with TRBJ2-2; no definite D call. Per germline, CDR1 SNHLY and CDR2 FYNNEI. Trimming removed 8 bases at V and 7 bases at J, with 11 bases between. CDR3 length equals 12 residues. The CDR3 bases are TGTGCCAGCGAAGGAGCCCGCGGGGAGCTGTTTTTT. As protein: CASEGARGELFF.

In its sample, this clone was seen a few times. The V call is TRBV15, the J call TRBJ1-1; 7 bases map to TRBD1. Germline V CDR1 and CDR2: LNHNV, YYDKDF (reference sequence). The J segment lost 1 base and the V segment lost 2 bases, leaving 4 bases of the junction unmatched. The CDR3 runs 15 residues. CDR3 protein: CATSRKGQTNTEAFF. The CDR3 DNA follows: TGTGCCACCAGCAGAAAGGGACAGACGAACACTGAAGCTTTCTTT.